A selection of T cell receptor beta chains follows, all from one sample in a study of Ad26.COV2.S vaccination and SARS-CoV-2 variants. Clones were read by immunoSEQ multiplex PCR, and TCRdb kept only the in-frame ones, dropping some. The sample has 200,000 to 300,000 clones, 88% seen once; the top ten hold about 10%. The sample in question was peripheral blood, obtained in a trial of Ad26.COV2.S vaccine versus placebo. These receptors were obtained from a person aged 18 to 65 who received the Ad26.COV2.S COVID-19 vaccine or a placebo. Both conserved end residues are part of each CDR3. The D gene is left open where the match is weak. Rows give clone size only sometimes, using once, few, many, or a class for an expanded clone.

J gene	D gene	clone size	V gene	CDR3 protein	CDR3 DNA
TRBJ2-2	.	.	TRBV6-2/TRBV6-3	CASSYRVPMNTGELFF	TGTGCCAGCAGTTATAGGGTTCCCATGAACACCGGGGAGCTGTTTTTT
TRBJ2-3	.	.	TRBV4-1	CASSGSSAQYF	TGCGCCAGCAGCGGCTCTAGCGCGCAGTATTTT
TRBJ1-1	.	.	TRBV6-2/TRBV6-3	CASSTGVGYHTEAFF	TGTGCCAGCAGCACGGGTGTCGGGTATCACACTGAAGCTTTCTTT
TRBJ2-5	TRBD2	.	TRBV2	CATRPLRLAGGLETQYF	TGTGCCACCAGACCCCTCCGACTAGCGGGGGGCCTAGAGACCCAGTACTTC
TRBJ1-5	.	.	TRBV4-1	CASSQDQEGYRPQHF	TGCGCCAGCAGCCAAGATCAGGAGGGGTATCGGCCCCAGCATTTT
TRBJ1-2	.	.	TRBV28	CASSLKAQGGYTF	TGTGCCAGCAGTTTAAAGGCCCAGGGTGGCTACACCTTC
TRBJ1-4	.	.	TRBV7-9	CASSPDGGGNEKLFF	TGTGCCAGCAGCCCGGATGGGGGGGGGAATGAAAAACTGTTTTTT
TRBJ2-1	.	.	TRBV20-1	CSAWGGFF	TGCAGTGCTTGGGGCGGGTTCTTC
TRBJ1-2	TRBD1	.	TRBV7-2	CASSFRDRDYGYTF	TGTGCCAGCAGCTTCCGCGACAGGGATTATGGCTACACCTTC
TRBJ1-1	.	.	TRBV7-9	CASSPGRRRNTEAFF	TGTGCCAGCAGCCCGGGGCGAAGGCGGAACACTGAAGCTTTCTTT
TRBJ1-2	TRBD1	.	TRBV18	CASSPQGQGSGYTF	TGTGCCAGCTCACCACAGGGACAGGGGTCGGGCTACACCTTC
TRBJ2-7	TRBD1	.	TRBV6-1	CASSEAGTGNEQYF	TGTGCCAGCAGTGAAGCCGGGACAGGGAACGAGCAGTACTTC
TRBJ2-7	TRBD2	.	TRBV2	CASRELKPGLADYEQYF	TGTGCCAGCAGAGAACTTAAGCCGGGACTAGCGGACTACGAGCAGTACTTC
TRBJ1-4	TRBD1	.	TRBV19	CASSSRTGTNEKLFF	TGTGCCAGTAGTTCCCGGACAGGGACTAATGAAAAACTGTTTTTT
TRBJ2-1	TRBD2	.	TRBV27	CASKQTSGGYNEQFF	TGTGCCAGCAAACAAACTAGCGGGGGGTACAATGAGCAGTTCTTC
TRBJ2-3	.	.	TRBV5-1	CASSLAGKGTDTQYF	TGCGCCAGCAGCTTGGCCGGGAAGGGCACAGATACGCAGTATTTT
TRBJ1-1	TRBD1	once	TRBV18	CASSSKSGGTEAFF	TGTGCCAGCTCGTCGAAGTCAGGGGGCACTGAAGCTTTCTTT
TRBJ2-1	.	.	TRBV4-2	CASSQISGVPGVFSNEQFF	TGTGCCAGCAGCCAAATCTCAGGGGTCCCGGGGGTTTTTTCCAATGAGCAGTTCTTC
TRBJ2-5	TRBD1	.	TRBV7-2	CASSLATGRKETQYF	TGTGCCAGCAGCTTAGCGACAGGGAGAAAAGAGACCCAGTACTTC
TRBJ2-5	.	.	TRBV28	CASSPRTGKGKETQYF	TGTGCCAGCAGTCCCCGTACAGGGAAAGGAAAAGAGACCCAGTACTTC
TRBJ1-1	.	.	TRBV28	CASSLTGRVTFF	TGTGCCAGCAGTTTAACCGGGAGGGTGACTTTCTTT
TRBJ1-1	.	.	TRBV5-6	CASSFLVTEAFF	TGTGCCAGCAGCTTTTTGGTCACTGAAGCTTTCTTT
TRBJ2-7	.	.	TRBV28	CASSGTYEQYF	TGTGCCAGCAGTGGTACCTACGAGCAGTACTTC
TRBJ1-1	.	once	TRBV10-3	CAISAGASRGEAFF	TGTGCCATCAGTGCGGGGGCATCCCGGGGTGAAGCTTTCTTT
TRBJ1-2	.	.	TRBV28	CASSRRGFNNGYTF	TGTGCCAGCAGCCGAAGAGGATTCAATAATGGCTACACCTTC
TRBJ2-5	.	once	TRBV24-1	CATSDFRGGLNGQETQYF	TGTGCCACCAGTGATTTTCGTGGGGGGCTAAATGGCCAAGAGACCCAGTACTTC
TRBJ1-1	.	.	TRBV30	CAWSVSYITEAFF	TGTGCCTGGAGTGTGTCCTATATCACTGAAGCTTTCTTT
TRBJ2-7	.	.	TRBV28	CASSSPAGTSYEQYF	TGTGCCAGCAGTTCCCCAGCGGGCACTTCCTACGAGCAGTACTTC
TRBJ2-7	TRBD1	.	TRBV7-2	CASSFSGQVLPYEQYF	TGTGCCAGCAGCTTCTCAGGACAGGTCTTACCCTACGAGCAGTACTTC
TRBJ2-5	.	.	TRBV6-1	CASSEVDGTYQETQYF	TGTGCCAGCAGTGAAGTTGATGGGACATACCAAGAGACCCAGTACTTC
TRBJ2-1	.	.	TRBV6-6	CASSYGRDNEQFF	TGTGCCAGCAGTTACGGGCGGGACAATGAGCAGTTCTTC
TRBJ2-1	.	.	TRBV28	CASSLTPYNEQFF	TGTGCCAGCAGTTTGACCCCCTACAATGAGCAGTTCTTC
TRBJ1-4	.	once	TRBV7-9	CASSFSRTPATNEKLFF	TGTGCCAGCAGCTTTTCCAGGACACCCGCAACTAATGAAAAACTGTTTTTT
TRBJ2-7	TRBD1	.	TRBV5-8	CASSLRAPPQGSEQYF	TGTGCCAGCAGCTTGCGTGCCCCCCCACAGGGGAGCGAGCAGTACTTC
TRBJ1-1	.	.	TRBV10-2	CASQGTENTEAFF	TGCGCCAGTCAGGGGACGGAGAACACTGAAGCTTTCTTT
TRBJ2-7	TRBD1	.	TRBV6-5	CASSGLGQGASEQYF	TGTGCCAGCAGCGGGCTGGGACAGGGGGCTTCCGAGCAGTACTTC
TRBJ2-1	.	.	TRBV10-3	CAISSSGTQYNEQFF	TGTGCCATCAGTTCCTCCGGGACTCAGTACAATGAGCAGTTCTTC
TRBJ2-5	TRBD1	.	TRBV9	CASSGDRGNGQETQYF	TGTGCCAGCAGCGGCGACAGGGGGAACGGCCAAGAGACCCAGTACTTC
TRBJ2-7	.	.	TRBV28	CASSPTGGLYEQYF	TGTGCCAGCAGTCCGACCGGGGGGCTTTACGAGCAGTACTTC
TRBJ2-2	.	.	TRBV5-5	CASSLEEVGLNTGELFF	TGTGCCAGCAGCTTGGAAGAGGTGGGGCTTAACACCGGGGAGCTGTTTTTT
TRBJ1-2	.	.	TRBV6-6	CASSYRQDTGIYGYTF	TGTGCCAGCAGTTACCGGCAAGATACAGGGATCTATGGCTACACCTTC
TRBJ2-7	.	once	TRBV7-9	CASSLAYRSYEQYF	TGTGCCAGCAGCTTAGCCTACAGGTCCTACGAGCAGTACTTC
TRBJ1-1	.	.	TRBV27	CASRTGPYTEAFF	TGTGCCAGCCGCACAGGGCCCTACACTGAAGCTTTCTTT
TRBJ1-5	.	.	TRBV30	CAWTPKGGRRVYSNQPQHF	TGTGCCTGGACACCTAAGGGGGGCAGAAGGGTGTATAGCAATCAGCCCCAGCATTTT
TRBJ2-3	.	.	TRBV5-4	CASSLAPGALSTDTQYF	TGTGCCAGCAGCTTGGCCCCGGGGGCTCTAAGCACAGATACGCAGTATTTT
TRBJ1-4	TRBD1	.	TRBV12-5	CASGLVPRDSYNENLFF	TGTGCTAGTGGTTTGGTCCCGCGGGACAGCTACAATGAAAACCTGTTTTTT
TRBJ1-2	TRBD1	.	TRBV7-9	CASSWRDSYGYTF	TGTGCCAGCAGCTGGCGGGACAGCTATGGCTACACCTTC
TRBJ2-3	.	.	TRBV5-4	CASSLVGSSTDTQYF	TGTGCCAGCAGCTTGGTGGGCTCTAGCACAGATACGCAGTATTTT
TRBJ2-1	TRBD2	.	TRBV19	CASSIDRTSGGYTNEQFF	TGTGCCAGTAGTATAGATCGTACTAGCGGGGGGTATACCAATGAGCAGTTCTTC
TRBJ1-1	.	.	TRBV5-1	CASSLAGGANTEAFF	TGCGCCAGCAGCTTGGCTGGGGGCGCAAACACTGAAGCTTTCTTT
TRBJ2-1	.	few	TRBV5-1	CASSLSSPPYNEQFF	TGCGCCAGCAGCTTGAGTTCGCCACCGTACAATGAGCAGTTCTTC
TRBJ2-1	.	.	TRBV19	CASSIGGAPYNEQFF	TGTGCCAGTAGTATCGGCGGGGCCCCCTACAATGAGCAGTTCTTC
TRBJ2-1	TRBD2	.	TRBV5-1	CASSPGGGAGHEQFF	TGCGCCAGCAGTCCAGGCGGGGGGGCCGGACATGAGCAGTTCTTC
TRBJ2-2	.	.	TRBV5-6	CASSPGTGELFF	TGTGCCAGCAGCCCAGGGACCGGGGAGCTGTTTTTT
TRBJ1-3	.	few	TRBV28	CASSFSIDRTIYF	TGTGCCAGCAGTTTTAGTATAGACCGGACCATATATTTT
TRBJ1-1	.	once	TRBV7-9	CASSFDQGREMNTEAFF	TGTGCCAGCAGCTTCGATCAAGGGAGGGAAATGAACACTGAAGCTTTCTTT
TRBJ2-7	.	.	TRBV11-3	CASSPPLSAYEQYF	TGTGCCAGCAGCCCTCCCCTCTCAGCCTACGAGCAGTACTTC